The 13 T cell receptor beta chains presented below share a single source sample, sequenced in a study of monozygotic twins with inflammatory bowel disease. TCRdb reprocessed the 5' RACE reads, with one entry per CDR3 protein and no DNA. The sample holds hundreds of thousands of distinct CDR3 sequences. Source material: blood. The origin of the receptors is a human donor with ulcerative colitis or Crohn's disease, or a healthy co-twin of an affected twin (not recorded which).

This chain links TRBV6-1 with TRBJ2-7; without DNA, the TCRdb call of TRBD1 cannot be checked. The germline V gene encodes CDR1 MNHNS and CDR2 SASEGT. The CDR3 length is 15 residues. CDR3 loop: CASSESGTGAVEQYF.

The chain employs TRBV10-3 and TRBJ2-3; there is no DNA to check the TCRdb D call of TRBD1. The CDR3 contains 14 residues. The germline gives CDR1 ENHRY, CDR2 SYGVKD. CDR3 sequence: CAISPRGQPDTQYF.

This chain joins TRBV4-2 and TRBJ2-1; the TCRdb call, TRBD1, lacks DNA for checking. The CDR3 contains 16 residues. Germline CDR1 is LGHNA and CDR2 is YNFKEQ. CDR3 sequence reads: CASSQGGASSYNEQFF.

The chain carries TRBV6-2 or TRBV6-3 and TRBJ2-7; TCRdb indicates TRBD1, and absent DNA this call remains unverified. CDR1 and CDR2 from the germline V gene are MNHEY and SVGEGT. This CDR3 contains 15 residues. CDR3 loop: CASRRRDREAYEQYF.

The V call is TRBV6-2 or TRBV6-3, the J call TRBJ1-1. Germline loops: CDR1 MNHEY, CDR2 SVGEGT. This CDR3 has 22 amino acids. The CDR3 sequence is CASSYSIFPLETAVPIYTEAFF.

The chain recombines TRBV29-1 with TRBJ1-2; TCRdb calls TRBD1, which cannot be checked without DNA. From germline, CDR1 is SQVTM and CDR2 ANQGSEA. The CDR3 is 14 amino acids. The CDR3 here is CSVAPPQSAYGYTF. Drawing the rest from reference TRBV29-1 and TRBJ1-2, the complete variable domain is SAVISQKPSRDICQRGTSLTIQCQVDSQVTMMFWYRQQPGQSLTLIATANQGSEATYESGFVIDKFPISRPNLTFSTLTVSNMSPEDSSIYLCSVAPPQSAYGYTFGSGTRLTVV.

The CDR3 protein is CASRPLVAETQYF. The rearrangement links TRBV7-9 to TRBJ2-5; no DNA is available, so the TRBD2 call from TCRdb remains unchecked. This CDR3 has 13 residues. Germline V lookup: CDR1 SEHNR, CDR2 FQNEAQ (reference sequence).

The chain carries TRBV5-8 and TRBJ1-5. Germline loops: CDR1 SGHTS, CDR2 YDEGEE. The CDR3 is made up of 12 amino acids. The CDR3 loop reads CASSPIGQPQHF.

The rearrangement uses TRBV11-2 and TRBJ2-7; the TCRdb D gene call, TRBD2, has no DNA to confirm it. Per germline, CDR1 SGHAT and CDR2 FQNNGV. This CDR3 region has 15 residues. The CDR3 spells CASSLIRTAAYEQYF.

The J gene is TRBJ1-2, the V gene TRBV27; the TCRdb call, TRBD1, lacks DNA for checking. Germline CDR1 is MNHEY and CDR2 is SMNVEV (reference sequence). The length of the CDR3 is 14 residues. CDR3: CASSFRDMGYGYTF.

The chain has TRBV7-2 and TRBJ2-1; the TCRdb call, TRBD1, lacks DNA for checking. The CDR3 contains 15 residues. CDR1 is SGHTA, CDR2 FQGNSA, per germline. CDR3: CASTYEWTGDNEQFF.

The chain is built from TRBV7-9 and TRBJ1-4; TCRdb reports TRBD1, a call that lacks DNA to check it against. The CDR3 is made up of 17 amino acids. From germline, CDR1 is SEHNR and CDR2 FQNEAQ (reference sequence). The CDR3: CASSSPTLSRTNEKLFF.

The chain has TRBV4-2 and TRBJ2-2; TCRdb reports TRBD2, a call that lacks DNA to check it against. The CDR3 covers 21 residues. The germline V gene has CDR1 LGHNA and CDR2 YNFKEQ. The CDR3 region is CASSQDWPLTSGGAYTGELFF.